This T cell receptor (beta chain) was sequenced for a study of CD8+CD57+ T cells in acquired aplastic anemia. Across the study: The mean DNA yield obtained from sorted CD4+ and CD8+ cells came to around 3 ug. Findings and limits, study-wide: Some 28 sequences, all CD8+ CDR3, were shared between patients and controls.

The template for TCR beta VDJ and CDR3 sequence profiling was genomic DNA. TCRdb itself ran the reads through MiXCR, one entry per CDR3 protein. Here the sample spans under 200,000 distinct CDR3 sequences, around 48% being singletons. Sequencing was done on patients that had shown CD8+CD57+ cell expansion by flow cytometry. Patients had not yet gotten any therapy when their blood was taken for sampling. With regard to this clonotype: The antigen is not known. At one boundary the junction diverges from the germline segment, which might be a read error.

CDR1 LGHNA and CDR2 YNFKEQ come from the germline V gene. The CDR3 runs 14 residues. Source material: sorted CD4+, CD8+, or CD8+CD57+ T cells (not recorded which) from PBMCs. The rearrangement links TRBV4-2 to TRBJ1-6, with TRBD1 identical over 7 bases. The sequence came from a human donor with aplastic anemia. The DNA of the CDR3 is TGTGCCGGCAGCGATGACAGGGAAAATTCACCCCTCCACTTT. It specifies CAGSDDRENSPLHF.